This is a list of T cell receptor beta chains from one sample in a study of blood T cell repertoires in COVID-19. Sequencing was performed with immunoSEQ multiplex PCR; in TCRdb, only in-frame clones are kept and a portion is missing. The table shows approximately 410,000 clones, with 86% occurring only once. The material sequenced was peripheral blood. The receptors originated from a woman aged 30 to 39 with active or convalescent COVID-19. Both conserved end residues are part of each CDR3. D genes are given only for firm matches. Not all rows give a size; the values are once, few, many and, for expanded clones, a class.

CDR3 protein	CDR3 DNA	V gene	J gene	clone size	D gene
CASSTNQGYGYTF	TGTGCCAGCAGCACGAATCAGGGCTATGGCTACACCTTC	TRBV7-9	TRBJ1-2	once	-
CASSRDRDTEAFF	TGTGCCAGCAGTCGGGACAGGGACACTGAAGCTTTCTTT	TRBV6-4	TRBJ1-1	-	TRBD1
CASSLTTTGLSGNTIYF	TGCGCCAGCAGCTTGACCACGACAGGACTCTCTGGAAACACCATATATTTT	TRBV5-1	TRBJ1-3	-	-
CASSQRGTYEQYF	TGTGCCAGCAGCCAACGCGGAACCTACGAGCAGTACTTC	TRBV3-1/TRBV3-2	TRBJ2-7	-	-
CATSRAANPNQPQHF	TGTGCCACCAGCAGAGCCGCGAACCCCAATCAGCCCCAGCATTTT	TRBV15	TRBJ1-5	-	-
CSVRDRNYGYTF	TGCAGCGTTAGAGACAGGAACTATGGCTACACCTTC	TRBV29-1	TRBJ1-2	-	-
CSVESNQGSGEAFF	TGCAGCGTTGAATCCAATCAGGGATCAGGTGAAGCTTTCTTT	TRBV29-1	TRBJ1-1	-	-
CASQTEGQGAQPQHF	TGTGCCAGTCAAACTGAGGGACAGGGGGCCCAGCCCCAGCATTTT	TRBV10-3	TRBJ1-5	-	TRBD1
CASSVIRDSYMNTEAFF	TGTGCCAGCAGCGTAATCCGGGACAGCTACATGAACACTGAAGCTTTCTTT	TRBV5-6	TRBJ1-1	few	TRBD1
CASSEWTDGSPLHF	TGTGCCAGCAGTGAGTGGACAGACGGTTCACCCCTCCACTTT	TRBV25-1	TRBJ1-6	-	-
CASSDQLGLAGNTGELFF	TGTGCCAGCAGTGACCAATTAGGACTAGCGGGGAACACCGGGGAGCTGTTTTTT	TRBV25-1	TRBJ2-2	-	TRBD2
CASSVPGQDHYGYTF	TGTGCCAGCAGCGTACCGGGACAGGACCACTATGGCTACACCTTC	TRBV9	TRBJ1-2	-	TRBD1
CASSDSGGGNQPQHF	TGTGCCAGCAGCGACTCAGGGGGTGGGAATCAGCCCCAGCATTTT	TRBV27	TRBJ1-5	-	TRBD1
CASSLAPFDGERAEQYF	TGTGCCAGCAGCTTAGCTCCCTTCGATGGGGAGAGGGCCGAGCAGTACTTC	TRBV11-2	TRBJ2-7	-	-
CASSETGGDYGYTF	TGCGCCAGCAGTGAAACAGGGGGAGACTATGGCTACACCTTC	TRBV10-2	TRBJ1-2	-	TRBD1
CASSYLEGAGKLFF	TGTGCCAGCAGTTACCTCGAGGGGGCGGGAAAACTGTTTTTT	TRBV6-5	TRBJ1-4	-	TRBD1
CASIQGNTGELFF	TGTGCCAGCATACAGGGGAACACCGGGGAGCTGTTTTTT	TRBV25-1	TRBJ2-2	-	-
CASSLGVTSYNSPLHF	TGTGCCAGCAGCTTAGGAGTGACAAGTTATAATTCACCCCTCCACTTT	TRBV11-2	TRBJ1-6	-	-
CASSVDPGVSYNEQFF	TGTGCCAGCAGCGTAGATCCAGGGGTAAGCTACAATGAGCAGTTCTTC	TRBV9	TRBJ2-1	-	-
CASSYDRGEQFF	TGTGCCAGCAGTTACGATCGGGGTGAGCAGTTCTTC	TRBV6-5	TRBJ2-1	-	-
CASSIGSHPNYGYTF	TGTGCCAGTAGTATAGGGAGCCACCCTAACTATGGCTACACCTTC	TRBV19	TRBJ1-2	-	-
CASSAGQTPGMGNTEAFF	TGCGCCAGCAGCGCGGGACAGACACCAGGAATGGGGAACACTGAAGCTTTCTTT	TRBV5-1	TRBJ1-1	-	TRBD1
CASSHPRGGGNTIYF	TGCGCCAGCAGTCATCCGCGAGGGGGCGGAAACACCATATATTTT	TRBV23-1	TRBJ1-3	-	TRBD1
CASSFRQGLTQPQHF	TGTGCCAGTAGTTTTAGACAGGGGCTGACTCAGCCCCAGCATTTT	TRBV19	TRBJ1-5	-	TRBD1
CASSSGLAGGNTGELFF	TGCGCCAGCAGCTCGGGACTAGCGGGGGGAAACACCGGGGAGCTGTTTTTT	TRBV5-1	TRBJ2-2	-	TRBD2
CASSSRRAGGYQETQYF	TGTGCCAGCAGCTCCAGACGAGCGGGGGGCTACCAAGAGACCCAGTACTTC	TRBV9	TRBJ2-5	-	TRBD2
CASSLVIQGGGAEAFF	TGTGCCAGCAGCTTAGTAATACAGGGCGGCGGAGCTGAAGCTTTCTTT	TRBV11-2	TRBJ1-1	-	-
CASSMSQTYEQYF	TGTGCCAGTAGTATGAGTCAAACCTACGAGCAGTACTTC	TRBV19	TRBJ2-7	-	-
CAWRRGGYEQYF	TGTGCCTGGAGGAGGGGGGGATACGAGCAGTACTTC	TRBV30	TRBJ2-7	-	-
CASSPWDRMNTEAFF	TGTGCCAGCAGTCCCTGGGACAGGATGAACACTGAAGCTTTCTTT	TRBV5-6	TRBJ1-1	once	TRBD1
CASSDYPRVSADTQYF	TGTGCCAGCAGTGACTACCCCAGGGTCAGCGCAGATACGCAGTATTTT	TRBV6-4	TRBJ2-3	-	-
CASSQLPGDTDTQYF	TGTGCCAGCAGTCAACTACCAGGGGACACAGATACGCAGTATTTT	TRBV7-9	TRBJ2-3	-	-
CASSQGSFGGSPLHF	TGTGCCAGCAGCCAAGGGAGCTTCGGTGGCTCACCCCTCCACTTT	TRBV5-4	TRBJ1-6	-	-
CASSPTANYGYTF	TGTGCCAGCAGCCCAACAGCAAACTATGGCTACACCTTC	TRBV6-5	TRBJ1-2	few	-
CASSLELAGKETQYF	TGTGCCAGCAGCTTGGAACTAGCGGGGAAGGAGACCCAGTACTTC	TRBV5-4	TRBJ2-5	-	TRBD2
CAWSALGSNEQFF	TGTGCCTGGAGTGCTCTAGGGAGCAATGAGCAGTTCTTC	TRBV30	TRBJ2-1	-	-
CSASFTGGRKTYEQYF	TGCAGTGCTAGTTTTACGGGCGGGCGCAAAACCTACGAGCAGTACTTC	TRBV20-1	TRBJ2-7	-	-
CASSGTVNQPQHF	TGTGCCAGCAGTGGGACAGTCAATCAGCCCCAGCATTTT	TRBV2	TRBJ1-5	few	-
CASAELNTEAFF	TGTGCCAGTGCGGAGTTGAACACTGAAGCTTTCTTT	TRBV19	TRBJ1-1	-	-
CASSEDWGSFSSYEQYF	TGTGCCAGCAGTGAAGATTGGGGCAGTTTTAGCTCCTACGAGCAGTACTTC	TRBV2	TRBJ2-7	-	-
CASSFFPGGDTGELFF	TGTGCCAGCAGTTTTTTCCCGGGGGGGGACACCGGGGAGCTGTTTTTT	TRBV6-5	TRBJ2-2	-	TRBD2
CASSSYGGTQYF	TGTGCCAGCAGCTCATACGGAGGGACCCAGTACTTC	TRBV9	TRBJ2-5	-	-
CASSEDGLAGADTQYF	TGTGCCAGCAGTGAGGATGGACTAGCGGGAGCGGATACGCAGTATTTT	TRBV2	TRBJ2-3	-	TRBD2
CASRPTGEQTQYF	TGTGCCAGCAGGCCCACAGGGGAACAGACCCAGTACTTC	TRBV6-5	TRBJ2-5	-	TRBD1